This T cell receptor (beta chain) was captured by sequencing in a study of neoadjuvant anti-PD-1 for oral cavity cancer. Study background: Non-progressing patients received a fourth nivolumab dose near day 43, then surgery on days 50-56. Points from the study as a whole: Post-treatment tumors with larger preexisting clones showed more shrinkage.

Germline V lookup: CDR1 LNHDA, CDR2 SQIVND (reference sequence). The V end lost 6 bases, the J end lost 6 bases, and 2 bases lay between the germline ends. The CDR3 runs 10 residues. Time point denoted: after neoadjuvant nivolumab, at surgical resection. Cohort: HPV-negative, locally advanced oral cavity squamous cell carcinoma patients. Most tumor samples had 4.8 ug input DNA in two replicates. Some clones are missing from TCRdb's copy, which holds only in-frame ones; the method was immunoSEQ multiplex PCR. The data hold around 10,000 clones, with around two thirds observed a single time. This clone was found a few times. The antigen is not known.

This sequence joins TRBV19 and TRBJ1-4; D gene ambiguous. The sequences come from tumor tissue, collected after nivolumab (anti-PD-1) treatment. This sequence originates from a person aged 35-80 years with oral cavity squamous cell carcinoma. The DNA of the CDR3 is TGTGCCAGTAGGGATGAAAAACTGTTTTTT. Its protein is CASRDEKLFF.